This T cell receptor (beta chain) was obtained from a study of blood T cell repertoires in COVID-19. Across the whole study: PBMCs, B-cell-depleted T cells, or T cells provided the cDNA or gDNA that made up the material.

Trimming stripped 0 bases from V and 5 bases from J, with 7 bases between. The CDR3 contains 13 residues. Germline values: CDR1 LGHDT, CDR2 YNNKEL (reference sequence). Authors' processing steps: Reference gene primer amplification gave estimated nucleated cell counts. Assay: immunoSEQ multiplex PCR; the TCRdb copy retains only in-frame clones and omits some. V and J calls plus clone size are reproduced from that table; the DNA served to infer D and trimming. The sample yields about 170,000 clones, about 84% seen once. The sample comprised PBMCs or T cells enriched from blood (not recorded which). The source of this sequence is a man aged 50 to 60 who had recovered from COVID-19. The chain couples TRBV3-1 (or the pseudogene TRBV3-2) to TRBJ1-2; D not resolved. This CDR3 is CASSQESRYGYTF. The CDR3 DNA follows: TGTGCCAGCAGCCAAGAATCTAGATATGGCTACACCTTC.